The 9 T cell receptor beta chains below were found in one sample sequenced in a study of T cells in Graves' hyperthyroidism and ophthalmopathy. The CDR3 regions of TCR beta were amplified from RNA transcripts. Carried out on the TCR CDR3, a first-round RT-PCR used the HTBI primer set. MiXCR, run by TCRdb on the multiplex PCR reads, gives a single entry per CDR3 protein. The sample has around 440,000 distinct CDR3 sequences, approximately 15% seen once; the top ten hold around 7%. The sequenced material came from blood. The source is a woman in her late teens or twenties with Graves' hyperthyroidism.

This clonotype came up many times. The chain couples TRBV18 to TRBJ1-5; TRBD1 might be the D (5 bases). The germline V gene encodes CDR1 KGHSH and CDR2 LQKENI. Trimming took 0 bases from V and 2 from J, leaving 11 bases between them. The CDR3 consists of 16 residues. This CDR3 is CASSPPTRGGNQPQHF. CDR3 nucleotide sequence: TGTGCCAGCTCACCACCGACGAGGGGAGGCAATCAGCCCCAGCATTTT.

Only a few counts were recorded for this clonotype. The chain combines TRBV5-4 with TRBJ1-3, with D maybe TRBD1 (5 bases). Trimming pared 0 bases from V and 2 bases from J, leaving 6 bases between. From germline, CDR1 is SGHNT and CDR2 YYREEE (reference sequence). CDR3 length: 14 amino acids. The CDR3: CASSLVGAGNTIYF. DNA of the CDR3: TGTGCCAGCAGCTTGGTGGGGGCTGGAAACACCATATATTTT. Together with reference TRBV5-4 and TRBJ1-3, the CDR3 gives the full variable domain: ETGVTQSPTHLIKTRGQQVTLRCSSQSGHNTVSWYQQALGQGPQFIFQYYREEENGRGNFPPRFSGLQFPNYSSELNVNALELDDSALYLCASSLVGAGNTIYFGEGSWLTVV.

This clonotype has more than one count but fewer than ten. This chain uses TRBV29-1 with TRBJ2-3, with 11 bases aligning to TRBD2. CDR3 length: 14 residues. Germline V gene lookup returns CDR1 SQVTM and CDR2 ANQGSEA. Losses at the gene ends were 6 bases for V and 1 base for J; bases not matched to a gene: 3. The CDR3 protein is CSVLTSGGTDTQYF. For the CDR3, the DNA is TGCAGCGTACTGACTAGCGGGGGCACAGATACGCAGTATTTT.

In its sample, this clonotype was seen a few times. The chain joins TRBV5-6 to TRBJ2-7; D ambiguous. CDR3 length equals 12 residues. Trimming left V 3 bases short and J 6 bases short, with 10 bases between. Germline assignment: CDR1 SGHDT and CDR2 YYEEEE. CDR3 region: CASSWGLGEQYF. The DNA for the CDR3 is TGTGCCAGCAGCTGGGGTCTCGGCGAGCAGTACTTC.

This clonotype occurred many times. The CDR3, as DNA: TGTGCCAGCAGTTATTTAGCGGGGGGGCGCACCGGGGAGCTGTTTTTT. This codes for CASSYLAGGRTGELFF. The chain couples TRBV12-3 or TRBV12-4 to TRBJ2-2; the match to TRBD2 covers 11 bases. The trim removed 4 bases at V and 4 bases at J, leaving 5 bases unmatched. This CDR3 is 16 amino acids long.

This clonotype was seen many times. The chain recombines TRBV7-9 with TRBJ1-2; D gene ambiguous. This CDR3 region has 13 residues. The germline gives CDR1 SEHNR, CDR2 FQNEAQ (reference sequence). With 5 bases removed from V and 3 bases from J, the gap between germline ends came to 10 bases. The CDR3 DNA follows: TGTGCCAGCAGCACCCAGGTTGACTATGGCTACACCTTC. This codes for CASSTQVDYGYTF. Drawing the rest from reference TRBV7-9 and TRBJ1-2, the complete variable domain is DTGVSQNPRHKITKRGQNVTFRCDPISEHNRLYWYRQTLGQGPEFLTYFQNEAQLEKSRLLSDRFSAERPKGSFSTLEIQRTEQGDSAMYLCASSTQVDYGYTFGSGTRLTVV.

The chain carries TRBV20-1 and TRBJ2-7, with a weak D call TRBD1 (8 bases). CDR1 DFQATT and CDR2 SNEGSKA come from the germline V gene (reference sequence). With 4 bases removed from V and 6 bases from J, the gap between germline ends came to 19 bases. This CDR3 has 14 amino acids. The CDR3 sequence: CSAKYRGGLTEQYF. The CDR3 region has the DNA TGCAGTGCTAAATACAGGGGGGGACTAACCGAGCAGTACTTC.

The gene calls are TRBV9 and TRBJ1-2, with TRBD1 matching over 8 bases. The germline gives CDR1 SGDLS, CDR2 YYNGEE. CDR3 length equals 16 residues. Unmatched junction bases numbered 10, after V lost 1 base and J lost 5 bases. In DNA, the CDR3 is TGTGCCAGCAGCGTAAACCCAGGGGGCGCAGGGTATGGCTACACCTTC. Its protein is CASSVNPGGAGYGYTF. Full variable domain (rest looked up from reference TRBV9 and TRBJ1-2): DSGVTQTPKHLITATGQRVTLRCSPRSGDLSVYWYQQSLDQGLQFLIQYYNGEERAKGNILERFSAQQFPDLHSELNLSSLELGDSALYFCASSVNPGGAGYGYTFGSGTRLTVV.

This chain connects TRBV7-9 to TRBJ1-2; TRBD1 matches at 7 bases. V dropped 5 bases and J dropped 4; count of bases not matched to a gene: 10. Germline values: CDR1 SEHNR, CDR2 FQNEAQ (reference sequence). The CDR3 loop spans 15 amino acids. The CDR3 reads CASSGSGTALYGYTF. CDR3 coding DNA: TGTGCCAGCAGCGGATCTGGGACAGCCCTCTATGGCTACACCTTC.